This T cell receptor (beta chain) was sequenced during a study of blood T cell repertoires in COVID-19. Looking at the study overall: Samples representing acute and convalescent COVID-19 were sourced from the United States, Italy and Spain. The analysed material was cDNA or gDNA that came from T cells, B-cell-depleted T cells, or PBMCs.

Source study methods: The assay estimated nucleated cells by amplifying reference gene primers. Libraries were prepared by immunoSEQ multiplex PCR; TCRdb keeps only in-frame clonotypes and omits some of them. V and J calls and clone size are as listed in that table; D and trimming were resolved from the DNA. The sample contains some 410,000 clones, approximately 87% of which appear only once. Germline loops: CDR1 MNHEY, CDR2 SMNVEV (reference sequence). Germline trimming cut 7 bases from V and 1 base from J; bases unmatched to any gene: 8. The CDR3 extends over 15 amino acids. Individuals drawn from some 25 US areas were about 18 to 95 years old.

This TCR was recovered from a woman aged 30 to 39 with acute COVID-19. Sample: PBMCs or T cells enriched from blood (not recorded which). V usage is TRBV27 and J usage is TRBJ1-1; 8 nucleotides line up with TRBD1. The CDR3 nucleotides are TGTGCCAGCACCCTGACAGGGGCGAGGAACACTGAAGCTTTCTTT. This codes for CASTLTGARNTEAFF.